This entry describes one T cell receptor (beta chain). Its target is unknown. These data originate in a study of cytomegalovirus exposure and HLA in healthy donors. General study findings and limits: According to the study, 180 or so TCR beta chains were cytomegalovirus-associated.

The method was immunoSEQ multiplex PCR; TCRdb's version includes in-frame clones alone and lacks a portion of them. This table has hundreds of thousands of clones, around nine tenths appearing once. The germline gives CDR1 SNHLY, CDR2 FYNNEI. This CDR3 region has 15 residues. V was shortened by 6 bases and J by 4 bases, with 16 bases between the two germline ends. The chain recombines TRBV2 with TRBJ1-3; tentative D call: TRBD1 (6 bases). This receptor was identified in a man aged 18 to 29 in good health and CMV-seronegative. The material sequenced was PBMCs. The chain's CDR3 is CASRRGGGLGNTIYF. CDR3 nucleotide sequence: TGTGCCAGCAGGAGGGGAGGGGGGCTAGGAAACACCATATATTTT.